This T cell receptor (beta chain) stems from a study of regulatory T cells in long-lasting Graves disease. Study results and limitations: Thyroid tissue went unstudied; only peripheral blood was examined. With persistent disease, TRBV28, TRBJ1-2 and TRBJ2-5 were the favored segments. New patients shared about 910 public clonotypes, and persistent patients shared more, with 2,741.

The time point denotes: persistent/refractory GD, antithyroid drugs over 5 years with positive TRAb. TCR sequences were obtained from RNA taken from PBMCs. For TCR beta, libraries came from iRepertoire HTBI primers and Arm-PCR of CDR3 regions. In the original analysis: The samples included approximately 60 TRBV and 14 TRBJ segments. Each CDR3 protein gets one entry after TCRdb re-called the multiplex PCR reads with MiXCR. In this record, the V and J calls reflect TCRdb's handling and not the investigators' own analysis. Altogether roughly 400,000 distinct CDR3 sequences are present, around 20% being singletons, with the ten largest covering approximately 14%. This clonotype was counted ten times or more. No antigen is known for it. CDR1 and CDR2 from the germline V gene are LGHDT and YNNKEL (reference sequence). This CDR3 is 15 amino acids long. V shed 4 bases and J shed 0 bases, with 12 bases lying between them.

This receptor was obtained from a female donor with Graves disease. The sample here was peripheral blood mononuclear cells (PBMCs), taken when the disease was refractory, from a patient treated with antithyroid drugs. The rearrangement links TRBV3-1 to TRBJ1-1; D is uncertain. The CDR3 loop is CASSPGLGLNTEAFF. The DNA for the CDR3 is TGTGCCAGCAGCCCCGGACTGGGATTGAACACTGAAGCTTTCTTT.